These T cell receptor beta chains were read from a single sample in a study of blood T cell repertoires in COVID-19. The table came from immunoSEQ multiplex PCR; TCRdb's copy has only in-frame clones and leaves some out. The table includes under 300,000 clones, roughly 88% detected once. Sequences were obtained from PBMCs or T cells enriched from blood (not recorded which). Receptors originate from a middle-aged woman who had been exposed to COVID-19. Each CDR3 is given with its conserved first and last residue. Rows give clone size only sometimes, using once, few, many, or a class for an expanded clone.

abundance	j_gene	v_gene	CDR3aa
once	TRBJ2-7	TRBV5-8	CASSPGARPTGGQYF
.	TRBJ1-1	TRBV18	CASSPQTTAEAFF
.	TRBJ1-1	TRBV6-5	CASSYYTGTGNTEAFF
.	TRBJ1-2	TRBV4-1	CASSRPPGTTTKYGYTF
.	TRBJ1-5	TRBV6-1	CASSERSRDGMYSNQPQHF
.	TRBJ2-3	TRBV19	CASSIRGQGHSDTQYF
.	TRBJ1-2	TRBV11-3	CASSSGQGYGYTF
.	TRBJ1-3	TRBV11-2	CASSFLWGRAGNTIYF
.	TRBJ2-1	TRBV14	CASSPPGTANEQFF
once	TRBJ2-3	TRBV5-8	CASSLGTSGRADTQYF